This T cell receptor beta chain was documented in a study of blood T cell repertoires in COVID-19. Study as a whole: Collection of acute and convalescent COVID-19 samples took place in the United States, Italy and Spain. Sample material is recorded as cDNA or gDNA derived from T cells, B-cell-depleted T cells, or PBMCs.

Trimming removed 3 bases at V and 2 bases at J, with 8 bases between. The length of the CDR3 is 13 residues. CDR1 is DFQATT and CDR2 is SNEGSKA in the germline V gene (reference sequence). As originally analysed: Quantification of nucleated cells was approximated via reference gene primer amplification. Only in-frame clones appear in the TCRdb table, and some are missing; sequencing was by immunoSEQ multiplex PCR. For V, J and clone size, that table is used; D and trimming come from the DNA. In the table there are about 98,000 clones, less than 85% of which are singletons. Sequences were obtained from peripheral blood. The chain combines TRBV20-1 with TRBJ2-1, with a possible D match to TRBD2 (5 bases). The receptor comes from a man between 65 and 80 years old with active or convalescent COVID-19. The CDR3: CSASWRAYNEQFF. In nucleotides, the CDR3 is TGCAGTGCTAGTTGGCGGGCCTACAATGAGCAGTTCTTC.